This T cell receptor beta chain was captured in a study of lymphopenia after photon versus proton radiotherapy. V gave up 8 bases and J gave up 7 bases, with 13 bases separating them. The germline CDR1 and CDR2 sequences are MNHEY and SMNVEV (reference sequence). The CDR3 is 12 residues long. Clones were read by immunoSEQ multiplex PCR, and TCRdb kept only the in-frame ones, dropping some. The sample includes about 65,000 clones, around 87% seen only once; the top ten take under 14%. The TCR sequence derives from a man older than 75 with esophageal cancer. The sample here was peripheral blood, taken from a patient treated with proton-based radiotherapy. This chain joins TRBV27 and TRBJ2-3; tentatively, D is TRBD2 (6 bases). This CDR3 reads CASGDFYNTQYF. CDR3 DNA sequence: TGTGCCAGCGGGGACTTCTACAATACGCAGTATTTT.